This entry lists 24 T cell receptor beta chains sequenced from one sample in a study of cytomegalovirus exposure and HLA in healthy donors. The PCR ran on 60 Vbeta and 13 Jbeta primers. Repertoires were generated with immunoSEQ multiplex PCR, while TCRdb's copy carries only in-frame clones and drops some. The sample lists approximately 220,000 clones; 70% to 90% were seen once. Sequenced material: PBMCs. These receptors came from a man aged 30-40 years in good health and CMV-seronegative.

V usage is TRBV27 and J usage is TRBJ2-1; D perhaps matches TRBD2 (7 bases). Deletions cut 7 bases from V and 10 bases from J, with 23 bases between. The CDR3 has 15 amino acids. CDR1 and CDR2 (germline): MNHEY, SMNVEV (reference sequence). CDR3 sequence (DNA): TGTGCCAGCACTAAGGGAGGGGGAGGGTATGTAGAGCAGTTCTTC. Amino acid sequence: CASTKGGGGYVEQFF.

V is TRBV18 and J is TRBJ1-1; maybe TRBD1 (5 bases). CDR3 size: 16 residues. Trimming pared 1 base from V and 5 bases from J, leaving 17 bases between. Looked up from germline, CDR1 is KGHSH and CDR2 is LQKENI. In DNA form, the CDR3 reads TGTGCCAGCTCACCACAGCAGGGTACCTCTGGTACTGAAGCTTTCTTT. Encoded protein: CASSPQQGTSGTEAFF.

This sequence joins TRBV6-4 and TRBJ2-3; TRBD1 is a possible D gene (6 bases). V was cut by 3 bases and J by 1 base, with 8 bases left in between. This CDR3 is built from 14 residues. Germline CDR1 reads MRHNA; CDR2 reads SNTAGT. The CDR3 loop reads CASSDTGRTDTQYF. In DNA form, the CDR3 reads TGTGCCAGCAGTGATACAGGGCGCACAGATACGCAGTATTTT.

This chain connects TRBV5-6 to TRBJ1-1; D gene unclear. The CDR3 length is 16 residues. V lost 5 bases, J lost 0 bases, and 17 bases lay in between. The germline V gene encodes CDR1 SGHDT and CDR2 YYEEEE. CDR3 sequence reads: CASRYYGNRVNTEAFF. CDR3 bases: TGTGCCAGCAGATACTACGGGAACAGAGTGAACACTGAAGCTTTCTTT.

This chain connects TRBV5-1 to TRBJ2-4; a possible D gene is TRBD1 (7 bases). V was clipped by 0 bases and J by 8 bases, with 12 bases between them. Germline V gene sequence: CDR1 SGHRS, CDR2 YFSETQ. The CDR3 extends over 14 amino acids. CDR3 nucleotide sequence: TGCGCCAGCAGCTTGGTTCAGGGGGAGGACATTCAGTACTTC. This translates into CASSLVQGEDIQYF.

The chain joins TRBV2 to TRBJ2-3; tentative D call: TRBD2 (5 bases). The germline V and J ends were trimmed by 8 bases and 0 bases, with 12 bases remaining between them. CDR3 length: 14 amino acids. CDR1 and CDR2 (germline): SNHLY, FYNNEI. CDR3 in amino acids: CASRGGYSTDTQYF. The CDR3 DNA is TGTGCCAGCCGGGGTGGTTATAGCACAGATACGCAGTATTTT.

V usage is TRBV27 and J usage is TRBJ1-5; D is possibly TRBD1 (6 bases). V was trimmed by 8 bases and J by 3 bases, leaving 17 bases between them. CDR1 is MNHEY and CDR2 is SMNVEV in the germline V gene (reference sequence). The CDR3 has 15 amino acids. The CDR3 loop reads CASGLQGSHNQPQHF. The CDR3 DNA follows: TGTGCCAGCGGGTTGCAGGGGAGTCACAATCAGCCCCAGCATTTT.

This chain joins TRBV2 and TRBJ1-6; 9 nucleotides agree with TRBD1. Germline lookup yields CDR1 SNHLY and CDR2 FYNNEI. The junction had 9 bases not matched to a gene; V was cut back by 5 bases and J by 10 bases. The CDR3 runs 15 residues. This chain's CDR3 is CASSNPGQGGSPLHF. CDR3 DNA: TGTGCCAGCAGTAACCCGGGACAGGGTGGGTCACCCCTCCACTTT.

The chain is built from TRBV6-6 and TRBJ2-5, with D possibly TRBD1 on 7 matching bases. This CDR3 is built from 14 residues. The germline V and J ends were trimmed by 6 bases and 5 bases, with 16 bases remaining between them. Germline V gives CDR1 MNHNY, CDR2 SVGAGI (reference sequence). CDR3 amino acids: CASSNPTGRETQYF. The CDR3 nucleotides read TGTGCCAGCAGCAACCCGACAGGGAGGGAGACCCAGTACTTC.

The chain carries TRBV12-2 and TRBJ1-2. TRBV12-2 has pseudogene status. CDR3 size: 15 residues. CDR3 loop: CATGTETLWGYGYTF. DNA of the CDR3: TGTGCAACCGGGACTGAAACCCTCTGGGGCTATGGCTACACCTTC.

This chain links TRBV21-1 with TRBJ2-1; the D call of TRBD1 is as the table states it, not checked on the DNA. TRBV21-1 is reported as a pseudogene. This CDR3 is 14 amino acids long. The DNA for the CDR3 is TGTGCCAGCAGCAACCCGACAGGGTTCAATGAGCAGTTCTTC. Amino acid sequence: CASSNPTGFNEQFF.

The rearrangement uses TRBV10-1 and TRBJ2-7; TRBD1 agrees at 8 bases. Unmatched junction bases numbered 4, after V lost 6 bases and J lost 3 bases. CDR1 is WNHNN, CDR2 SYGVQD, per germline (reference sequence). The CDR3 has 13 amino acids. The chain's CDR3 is CASSPGQVYEQYF. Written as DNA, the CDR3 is TGCGCCAGCAGCCCGGGACAGGTCTACGAGCAGTACTTC.

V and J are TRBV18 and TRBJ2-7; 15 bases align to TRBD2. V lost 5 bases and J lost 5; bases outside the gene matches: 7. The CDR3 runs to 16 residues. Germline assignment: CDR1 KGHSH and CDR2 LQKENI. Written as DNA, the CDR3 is TGTGCCAGCTCATCCCCGGGACTAGCGGGGGGCCACGAGCAGTACTTC. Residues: CASSSPGLAGGHEQYF.

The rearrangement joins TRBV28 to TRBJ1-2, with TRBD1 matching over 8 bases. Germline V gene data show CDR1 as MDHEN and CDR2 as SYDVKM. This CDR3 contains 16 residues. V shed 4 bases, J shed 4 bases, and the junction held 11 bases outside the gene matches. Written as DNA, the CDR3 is TGTGCCAGCAGTTCCCTCAGGGGGCGATGGGGCTATGGCTACACCTTC. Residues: CASSSLRGRWGYGYTF.

The CDR3 DNA reads TGTGCCAGCTCTCTTGGGGGGGCTGAAGCTTTCTTT. Translation gives CASSLGGAEAFF. The J gene is TRBJ1-1, the V gene TRBV18; a weak D match, TRBD1 (5 bases). This CDR3 comprises 12 residues. Trimming removed 6 bases from V and 6 bases from J, with 11 bases in between. Per germline, CDR1 KGHSH and CDR2 LQKENI.

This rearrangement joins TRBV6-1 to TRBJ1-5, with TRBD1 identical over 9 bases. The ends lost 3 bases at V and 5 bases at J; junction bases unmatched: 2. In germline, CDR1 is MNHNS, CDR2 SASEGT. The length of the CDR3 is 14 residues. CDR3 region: CASSETGGDQPQHF. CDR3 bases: TGTGCCAGCAGTGAGACAGGGGGGGATCAGCCCCAGCATTTT.

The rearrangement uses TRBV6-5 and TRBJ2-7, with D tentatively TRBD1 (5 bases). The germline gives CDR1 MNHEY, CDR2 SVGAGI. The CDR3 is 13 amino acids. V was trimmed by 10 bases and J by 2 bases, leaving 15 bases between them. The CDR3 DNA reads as TGTGCCACCTCGGTGGGGCGTCCCTACGAGCAGTACTTC. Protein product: CATSVGRPYEQYF.

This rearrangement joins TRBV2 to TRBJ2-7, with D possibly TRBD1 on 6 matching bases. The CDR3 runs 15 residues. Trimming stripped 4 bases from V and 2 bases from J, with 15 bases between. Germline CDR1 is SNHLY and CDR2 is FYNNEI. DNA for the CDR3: TGTGCCAGCAGTGGAACCCGGGACATCGCCTACGAGCAGTACTTC. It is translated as CASSGTRDIAYEQYF.

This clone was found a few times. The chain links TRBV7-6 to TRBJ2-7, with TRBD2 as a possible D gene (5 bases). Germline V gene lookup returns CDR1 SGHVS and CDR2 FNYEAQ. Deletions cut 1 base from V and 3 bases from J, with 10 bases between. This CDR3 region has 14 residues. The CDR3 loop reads CASSLGAGDYEQYF. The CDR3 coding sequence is TGTGCCAGCAGCTTAGGGGCGGGTGACTACGAGCAGTACTTC.

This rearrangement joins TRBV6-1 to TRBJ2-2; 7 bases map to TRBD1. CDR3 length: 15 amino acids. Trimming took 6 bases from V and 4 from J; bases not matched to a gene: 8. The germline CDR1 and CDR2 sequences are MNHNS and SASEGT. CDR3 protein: CASSPQGWTTGELFF. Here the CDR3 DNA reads TGTGCCAGCAGCCCACAGGGGTGGACCACCGGGGAGCTGTTTTTT.

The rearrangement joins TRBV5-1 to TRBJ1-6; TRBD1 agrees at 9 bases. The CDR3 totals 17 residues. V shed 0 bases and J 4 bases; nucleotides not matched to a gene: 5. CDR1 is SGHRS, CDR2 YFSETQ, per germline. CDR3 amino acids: CASSLAPQGAYNSPLHF. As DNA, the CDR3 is TGCGCCAGCAGCTTGGCGCCACAGGGGGCGTATAATTCACCCCTCCACTTT.

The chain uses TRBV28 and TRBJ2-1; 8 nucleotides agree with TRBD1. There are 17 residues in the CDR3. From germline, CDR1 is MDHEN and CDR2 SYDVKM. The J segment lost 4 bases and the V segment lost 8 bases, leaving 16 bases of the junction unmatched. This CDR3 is CASRDGQGPFPYNEQFF. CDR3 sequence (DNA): TGTGCCAGCCGAGATGGACAGGGACCTTTTCCGTACAATGAGCAGTTCTTC.

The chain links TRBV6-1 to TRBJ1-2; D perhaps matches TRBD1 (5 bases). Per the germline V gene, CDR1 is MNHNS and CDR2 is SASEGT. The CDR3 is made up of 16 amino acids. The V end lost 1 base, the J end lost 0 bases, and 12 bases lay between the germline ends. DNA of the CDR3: TGTGCCAGCAGTGAAGGGCGGGGCAGAGCTAACTATGGCTACACCTTC. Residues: CASSEGRGRANYGYTF.

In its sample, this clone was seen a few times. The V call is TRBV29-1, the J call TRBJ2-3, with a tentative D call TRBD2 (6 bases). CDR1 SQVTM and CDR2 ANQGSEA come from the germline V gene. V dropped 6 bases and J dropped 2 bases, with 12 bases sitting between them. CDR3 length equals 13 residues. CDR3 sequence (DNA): TGCAGCGTACGGGGGAGGATCACAGATACGCAGTATTTT. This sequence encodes CSVRGRITDTQYF.